This T cell receptor beta chain was captured by sequencing in a study of circulating CD8 cells and anti-PD-1 response in melanoma. By share of the sample, this clonotype is medium-sized. Each library started from roughly 16 ng of total RNA using the QIAseq Immune Repertoire TCR panel. TCRdb itself ran the reads through MiXCR, one entry per CDR3 protein. The table has fewer than 900 distinct CDR3 sequences, around 7% seen once; the top ten hold approximately 31%. Four subsets defined by PD-1 and/or TIGIT were sorted from live CD3+CD8+TCRalphabeta+ cells. The V gene lost 1 base and the J gene lost 4 bases, with 10 bases spanning the gap. Germline CDR1 MGHRA, CDR2 YSYEKL. This CDR3 is built from 14 residues.

The input for sequencing was CD8+ T cells from PBMCs, taken at baseline or after one month of anti-PD-1 therapy (not recorded which). The receptor comes from a human donor with melanoma. V is TRBV4-1 and J is TRBJ1-2; D may be TRBD1 (5 bases). The CDR3 spells CASSQAGSIYGYTF. For the CDR3, the DNA is TGCGCCAGCAGCCAAGCAGGGAGTATCTATGGCTACACCTTC.